The clone carrying this T cell receptor beta chain has more than one count but fewer than ten. Its antigen remains unidentified. 5'RACE, which relied on constant-segment primers, yielded TCR alpha and TCR beta cDNA libraries carrying sample barcodes and UMIs. TCRdb analysed the 5' RACE reads with MiXCR anew, one entry per CDR3 protein. The sample lists fewer than 650,000 distinct CDR3 sequences, roughly a sixth occurring once. V trimming: 4 bases; J trimming: 8 bases; junction bases outside the gene matches: 13. CDR3 length equals 16 residues. These data are taken from a study of T-cell memory formation after mild COVID-19. Study-wide results and caveats: Later expanders leaned CD4+, whereas clones that contracted between day 15 and 85 were balanced CD4/CD8. Clones that contracted clustered mainly in CM and EM if CD4+ and in EMRA if CD8+.

The sample consisted of PBMCs or a T cell subset sorted from them (not recorded which). The rearrangement joins TRBV23-1 to TRBJ2-1; TRBD2 aligns across 8 bases. TRBV23-1 is recorded as an ORF, its role being uncertain. This TCR was recovered from an adult woman who had mild COVID-19 (a few samples of this study predate the infection). Cell type and time point are not known. This CDR3 is CASSRLGTRGADEQFF. The DNA of the CDR3 is TGCGCCAGCAGTCGCCTAGGGACTAGAGGGGCCGATGAGCAGTTCTTC.